This T cell receptor beta chain was sequenced during a study of control samples from healthy donors and cancer patients. Measured with immunoSEQ multiplex PCR; TCRdb has only the in-frame clones, and not every one. The sample consists of more than 150,000 clones, over 80% of them appearing once. Germline lookup yields CDR1 LNHDA and CDR2 SQIVND (reference sequence). The CDR3 has 15 residues. V was clipped by 4 bases and J by 11 bases, with 23 bases between them. The specimen sequenced was blood. This clonotype was obtained from a man younger than 35 in good health. This sequence joins TRBV19 and TRBJ1-1; perhaps TRBD1 as D (5 bases). The CDR3 sequence: CASSTFGFSGGEAFF. DNA of the CDR3: TGTGCCAGTAGTACGTTCGGCTTTTCTGGGGGAGAGGCTTTCTTT.